This T cell receptor (beta chain) derives from a study of T cell changes during pregnancy in multiple sclerosis (dated by TCRdb to 2018 to 2020). At the level of the whole study: The study examined how the T cell repertoire changed over the course of pregnancy in women with multiple sclerosis.

The library was obtained by the immunoSEQ multiplex PCR assay. The table comes from immuneACCESS by way of TCRdb, which keeps in-frame sequences with V and J called. Part of the clones is missing from these tables; in studies checked, under half for an unresolved V gene and the rest for unknown reasons. The sample table records roughly 120,000 clones; 80% to 95% of these occur just once. The leading ten clones occupy approximately 1.5% of the sample. A note on this clone: Which antigen it targets is not known. No quality values exist for individual bases; no much larger clone is one base distant.

The source is a female donor with multiple sclerosis, enrolled in a pregnancy study. The input for sequencing was peripheral blood, taken in the third trimester of pregnancy.

The CDR3 region reads CASSLQGAYEQYF. The DNA sequence reads TGCGCCAGCAGCTTGCAGGGGGCCTACGAGCAGTACTTC. Rearrangement joined TRBV5-1 to TRBJ2-7; 7 central bases correspond to TRBD1. Taken from cysteine to phenylalanine, the CDR3 has 13 residues. Just CDR3 DNA is preserved here, 39 bases in frame from base 1. Unmatched junction bases come to 0, with V trimmed by 1 base and J by 2 bases. The germline V gene supplies CDR1 SGHRS and CDR2 YFSETQ.